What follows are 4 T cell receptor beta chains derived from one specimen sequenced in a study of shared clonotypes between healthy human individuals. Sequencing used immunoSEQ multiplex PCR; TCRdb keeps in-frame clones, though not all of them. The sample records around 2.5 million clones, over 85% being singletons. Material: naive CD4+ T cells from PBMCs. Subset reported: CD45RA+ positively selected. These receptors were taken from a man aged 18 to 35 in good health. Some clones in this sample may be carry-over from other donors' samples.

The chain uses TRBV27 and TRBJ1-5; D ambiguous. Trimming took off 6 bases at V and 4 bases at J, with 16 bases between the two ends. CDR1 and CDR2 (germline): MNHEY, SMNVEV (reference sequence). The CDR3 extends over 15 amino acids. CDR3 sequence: CASSFRSAGNQPQHF. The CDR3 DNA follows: TGTGCCAGCAGCTTCCGGAGTGCGGGGAATCAGCCCCAGCATTTT.

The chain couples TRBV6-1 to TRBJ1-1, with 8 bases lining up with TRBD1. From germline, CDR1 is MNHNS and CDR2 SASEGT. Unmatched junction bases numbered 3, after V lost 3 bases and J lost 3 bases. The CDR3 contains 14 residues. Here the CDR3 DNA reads TGTGCCAGCAGTGACCAGGGGGCTTACACTGAAGCTTTCTTT. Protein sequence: CASSDQGAYTEAFF.

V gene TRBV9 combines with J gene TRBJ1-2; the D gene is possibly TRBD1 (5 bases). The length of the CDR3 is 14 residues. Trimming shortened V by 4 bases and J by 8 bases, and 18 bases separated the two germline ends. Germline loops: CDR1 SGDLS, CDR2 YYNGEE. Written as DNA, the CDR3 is TGTGCCAGCAGCCAGCACCAGGGAGAGTACGGCTACACCTTC. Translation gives CASSQHQGEYGYTF.

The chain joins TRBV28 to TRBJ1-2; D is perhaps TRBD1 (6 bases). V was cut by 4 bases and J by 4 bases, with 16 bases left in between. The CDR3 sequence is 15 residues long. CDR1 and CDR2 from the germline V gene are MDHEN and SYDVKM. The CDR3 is CASSYPRGGLYGYTF. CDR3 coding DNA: TGTGCCAGCAGTTACCCGAGGGGGGGGCTCTATGGCTACACCTTC.